The present T cell receptor beta chain was sequenced within a study of brain T cells in children with intractable seizures. Study findings and constraints: Pre- and post-surgery blood differed in depth, so pre-surgery absences may be undersampling.

This clone has only a few counts. Its antigen is unidentified. The data were produced by immunoSEQ multiplex PCR, yet TCRdb's version contains in-frame clones alone and is incomplete. Of about 340,000 clones in the sample, over 90% were seen once. The sample's time point: blood from clinic visit 5 months post-surgery; TSC patient then seizure free. The sequenced cases were selected for having the highest brain T cell transcript signatures. Pre-surgery treatment included at least one anti-epileptic drug. V lost 1 base to trimming and J lost 0 bases, with 6 bases between them. The germline V gene has CDR1 MNHNY and CDR2 SVGAGI (reference sequence). The CDR3 is 14 amino acids.

J is TRBJ1-1 and V is TRBV6-6; a possible D gene is TRBD1 (5 bases). The TCR sequence derives from a boy in the first two years of life with tuberous sclerosis and intractable seizures. The starting material was peripheral blood, obtained 5 to 6 months after surgery. The CDR3 DNA reads TGTGCCAGCAGTTACTTGGGACTGAACACTGAAGCTTTCTTT. Translation gives CASSYLGLNTEAFF.